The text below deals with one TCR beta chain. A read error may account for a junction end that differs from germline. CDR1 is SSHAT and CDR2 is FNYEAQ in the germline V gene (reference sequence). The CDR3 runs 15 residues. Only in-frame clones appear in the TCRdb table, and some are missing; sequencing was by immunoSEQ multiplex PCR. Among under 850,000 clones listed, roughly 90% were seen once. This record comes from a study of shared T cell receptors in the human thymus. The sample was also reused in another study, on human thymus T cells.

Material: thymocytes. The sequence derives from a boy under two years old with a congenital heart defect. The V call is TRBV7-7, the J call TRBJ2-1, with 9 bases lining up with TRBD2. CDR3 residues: CASSLVASGINEQFF. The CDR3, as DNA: TGTGCTAGCAGCTTAGTGGCTAGCGGGATCAATGAGCAGTTCTTC.